This TCR beta chain is from a study of tissue T cells after allogeneic stem cell transplantation. Study at large: Pathologist H&E review favored samples with visible lymphocytes for sequencing among multiple samples. Whole-study results and caveats: Which tissue TCRs were alloreactive or antigen-specific was not determined. Some clones might be persisting host cells.

To note about this clone: The antigen is not known. This CDR3 is also generated by other DNA sequences in the sample.

Comparators without hematopoietic cell transplant had other cancers, at least five gastrointestinal samples, and no known gastrointestinal disease. This CDR3 has 15 residues. CDR1 is SGDLS and CDR2 is YYNGEE in the germline V gene. V shed 0 bases, J shed 2 bases, and the junction held 3 bases outside the gene matches. Sequencing used immunoSEQ multiplex PCR; TCRdb keeps in-frame clones, though not all of them. The sample lists 5,500 to 7,500 clones; just under 70% were seen once. Sequenced here: tissue from the stomach, sampled at autopsy. J is TRBJ2-3 and V is TRBV9; TRBD2 matches at 7 bases. This receptor was taken from a woman aged 18-49 years with breast cancer. CDR3 region: CASSVDGGVTDTQYF. In DNA form, the CDR3 reads TGTGCCAGCAGCGTAGATGGGGGGGTCACAGATACGCAGTATTTT.